A single sample is the source of the 4 T cell receptor beta chains below, sequenced in a study of blood T cells in healthy people across ages. Using a J-beta primer mix together with a sample-barcoded 5' primer, a second PCR was run for roughly 7 to 12 cycles. TCRdb independently ran MiXCR on the 5' RACE reads; one entry per CDR3 protein. The sample lists 700,000 or so distinct CDR3 sequences, roughly 20% seen once, with under 25% in the top ten. The sequenced sample consisted of blood. The source of these receptors is a man in his sixties or seventies in good health.

This clonotype showed up just a few times. The J gene is TRBJ2-7, the V gene TRBV14, with D perhaps matching TRBD2 (5 bases). Trimming took off 1 base at V and 7 bases at J, with 11 bases between the two ends. This CDR3 contains 13 residues. Germline CDR1 and CDR2: SGHDN and FVKESK. DNA of the CDR3: TGTGCCAGCAGCCAAGGCGTAGCGTGGGAGCAGTACTTC. This translates into CASSQGVAWEQYF.

The V call is TRBV29-1, the J call TRBJ1-5; D remains unclear. This CDR3 has 13 residues. Germline CDR1 and CDR2: SQVTM and ANQGSEA. The V and J ends lost 3 bases and 4 bases respectively, with 10 bases between them. DNA for the CDR3: TGCAGCGTTGAGACGTCGGAAAATCAGCCCCAGCATTTT. As protein: CSVETSENQPQHF.

The J gene is TRBJ2-7, the V gene TRBV3-1; no clear D. V lost 8 bases, J lost 4 bases, and 18 bases lay in between. This CDR3 region has 14 residues. In germline, CDR1 is LGHDT, CDR2 YNNKEL (reference sequence). The CDR3 bases are TGTGCCAGCGGCACTGTAGTGGGTTCTTACGAGCAGTACTTC. Residues: CASGTVVGSYEQYF.

This clonotype was seen repeatedly, ten times or more. The genes are TRBV7-2 and TRBJ2-5; the D is unclear. The V gene lost 4 bases and the J gene lost 1 base, with 10 bases spanning the gap. Per the germline V gene, CDR1 is SGHTA and CDR2 is FQGNSA. There are 14 residues in the CDR3. DNA of the CDR3: TGTGCCAGCAGCTCAACAGCGATCCAAGAGACCCAGTACTTC. It codes for CASSSTAIQETQYF.